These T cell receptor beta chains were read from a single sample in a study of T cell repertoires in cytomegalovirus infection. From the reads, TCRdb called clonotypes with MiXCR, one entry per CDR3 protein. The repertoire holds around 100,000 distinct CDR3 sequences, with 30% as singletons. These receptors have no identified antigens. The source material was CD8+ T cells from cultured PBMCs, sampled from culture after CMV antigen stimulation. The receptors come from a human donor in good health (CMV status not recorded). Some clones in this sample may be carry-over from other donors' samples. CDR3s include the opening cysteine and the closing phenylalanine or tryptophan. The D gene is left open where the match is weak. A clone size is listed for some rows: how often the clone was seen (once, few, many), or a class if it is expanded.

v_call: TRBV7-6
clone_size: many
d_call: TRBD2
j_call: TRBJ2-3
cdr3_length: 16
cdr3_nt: TGTGCCAGCAGCTTAGCGCTAGCGGCACTCTTAGATACGCAGTATTTT
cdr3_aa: CASSLALAALLDTQYF

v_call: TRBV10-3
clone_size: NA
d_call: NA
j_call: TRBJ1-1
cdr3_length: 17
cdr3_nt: TGTGCCATCAGTGAGTCCGGGATCGTGGCTTCGAACACTGAAGCTTTCTTT
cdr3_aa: CAISESGIVASNTEAFF

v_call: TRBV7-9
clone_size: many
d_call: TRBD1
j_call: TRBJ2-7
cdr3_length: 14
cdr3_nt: TGTGCCAGCAGCTCCGGGACAGGGACCTACGAGCAGTACTTC
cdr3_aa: CASSSGTGTYEQYF

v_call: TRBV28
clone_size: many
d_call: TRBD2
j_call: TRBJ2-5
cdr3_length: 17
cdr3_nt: TGTGCCAGCAGTTTAGAGTTTTTAGCGGGGGTTCAAGAGACCCAGTACTTC
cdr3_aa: CASSLEFLAGVQETQYF

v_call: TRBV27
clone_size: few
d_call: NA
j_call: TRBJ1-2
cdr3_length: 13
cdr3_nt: TGTGCCAGCAGTTTCACAGGGTACTATGGCTACACCTTC
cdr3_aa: CASSFTGYYGYTF

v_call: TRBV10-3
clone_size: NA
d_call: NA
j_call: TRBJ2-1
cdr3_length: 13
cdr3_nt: TGTGCCATCGGGCCCGGGATCAACAATGAGCAGTTCTTC
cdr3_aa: CAIGPGINNEQFF

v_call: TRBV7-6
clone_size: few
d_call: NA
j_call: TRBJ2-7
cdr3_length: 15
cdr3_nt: TGTGCCAGCAGCTCCACGCGAGGGGGATGGGCGGAGCAGTACTTC
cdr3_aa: CASSSTRGGWAEQYF

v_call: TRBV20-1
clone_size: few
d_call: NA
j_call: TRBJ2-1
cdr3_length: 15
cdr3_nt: TGCAGTGCTCCGTCGGGGGAGAGTTCCTACAATGAGCAGTTCTTC
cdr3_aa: CSAPSGESSYNEQFF

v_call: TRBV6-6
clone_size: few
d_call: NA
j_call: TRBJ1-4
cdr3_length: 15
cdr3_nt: TGTGCCAGCAGTTACGGTGTAGCAACTAATGAAAAACTGTTTTTT
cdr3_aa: CASSYGVATNEKLFF

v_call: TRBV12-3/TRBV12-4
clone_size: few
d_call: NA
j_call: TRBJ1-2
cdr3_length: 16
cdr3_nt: TGTGCCAGCAGCCCAAAGAATACGGAGATTGCCTATGGCTACACCTTC
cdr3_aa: CASSPKNTEIAYGYTF

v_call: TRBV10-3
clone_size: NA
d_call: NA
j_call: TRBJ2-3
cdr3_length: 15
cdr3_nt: TGTGCCATCAGTGTTATCCAGGGTGGGACAGATACGCAGTATTTT
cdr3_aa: CAISVIQGGTDTQYF

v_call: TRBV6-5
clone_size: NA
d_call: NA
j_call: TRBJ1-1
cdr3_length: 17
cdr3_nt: TGTGCCAGCAGTTACGGCCCAGTAGCGGATGGGTACACTGAAGCTTTCTTT
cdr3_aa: CASSYGPVADGYTEAFF

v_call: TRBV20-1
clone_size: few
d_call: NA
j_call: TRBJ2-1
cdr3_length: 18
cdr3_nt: TGCAGTGCTAGGATGGCAGGACGAATCCGAGGGGCCTACAATGAGCAGTTCTTC
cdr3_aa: CSARMAGRIRGAYNEQFF

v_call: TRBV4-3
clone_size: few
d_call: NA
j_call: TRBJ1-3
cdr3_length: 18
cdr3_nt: TGCGCCAGCAGCCAAGATAGGAGGGGCACGAACTCTGGAAACACCATATATTTT
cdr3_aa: CASSQDRRGTNSGNTIYF

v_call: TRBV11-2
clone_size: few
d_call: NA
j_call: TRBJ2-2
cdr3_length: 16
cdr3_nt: TGTGCCAGCAGCTGGGGACAAGAATTTAACACCGGGGAGCTGTTTTTT
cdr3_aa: CASSWGQEFNTGELFF

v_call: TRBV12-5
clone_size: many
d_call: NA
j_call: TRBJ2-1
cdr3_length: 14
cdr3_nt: TGTGCTAGTGGTTTGGAGGCTCTATACAATGAGCAGTTCTTC
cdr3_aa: CASGLEALYNEQFF

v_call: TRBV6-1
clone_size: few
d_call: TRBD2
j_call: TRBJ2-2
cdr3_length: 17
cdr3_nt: TGTGCCAGCAGTGAGTGGGGACTAGCGGGTCCCACCGGGGAGCTGTTTTTT
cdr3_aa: CASSEWGLAGPTGELFF

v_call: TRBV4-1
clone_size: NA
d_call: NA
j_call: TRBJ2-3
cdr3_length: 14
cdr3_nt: TGCGCCAGCAGTTATCAAACTAGCACAGATACGCAGTATTTT
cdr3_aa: CASSYQTSTDTQYF

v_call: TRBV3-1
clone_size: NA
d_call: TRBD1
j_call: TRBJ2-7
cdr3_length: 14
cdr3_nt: TGTGCCAGCAGTCAATTTGGACAGGCTCCCGAGCAGTACTTC
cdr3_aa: CASSQFGQAPEQYF

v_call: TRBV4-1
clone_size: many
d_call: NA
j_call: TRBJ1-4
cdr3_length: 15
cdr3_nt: TGCGCCAGCAGCCAATCCGGGACCGTTAATGAAAAACTGTTTTTT
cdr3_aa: CASSQSGTVNEKLFF

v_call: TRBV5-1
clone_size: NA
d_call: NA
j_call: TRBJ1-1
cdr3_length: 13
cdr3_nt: TGCGCCAGCAGCCCCCAAATTAACACTGAAGCTTTCTTT
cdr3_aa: CASSPQINTEAFF

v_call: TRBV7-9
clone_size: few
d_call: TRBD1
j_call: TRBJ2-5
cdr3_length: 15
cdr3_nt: TGTGCCAGCAGCGAACCGGACAGGGGCCAAGAGACCCAGTACTTC
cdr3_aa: CASSEPDRGQETQYF